Presented here are 28 T cell receptor beta chains from one specimen sequenced in a study of cytomegalovirus exposure and HLA in healthy donors. Amplification used 60 Vbeta primers and 13 Jbeta primers. The protocol was immunoSEQ multiplex PCR, while the TCRdb copy is restricted to in-frame clones and leaves out a portion. The sample contains roughly 120,000 clones, roughly three fifths of which appear only once. The sample was PBMCs. Receptors originate from a woman aged 40 to 50 in good health and CMV-seropositive.

The chain couples TRBV2 to TRBJ2-7, with 12 bases matching TRBD1. There are 15 residues in the CDR3. The V gene end was trimmed by 0 bases and the J gene end by 6 bases; junction bases not matched to a gene: 3. In germline, CDR1 is SNHLY, CDR2 FYNNEI. CDR3 DNA: TGTGCCAGCAGTGAAGCGCGGGACAGGGGGCTCGAGCAGTACTTC. Translation gives CASSEARDRGLEQYF. The variable domain in full, completed from reference TRBV2 and TRBJ2-7, reads EPEVTQTPSHQVTQMGQEVILRCVPISNHLYFYWYRQILGQKVEFLVSFYNNEISEKSEIFDDQFSVERPDGSNFTLKIRSTKLEDSAMYFCASSEARDRGLEQYFGPGTRLTVT.

This clone came up once. In DNA form, the CDR3 reads TGTGCCAGCAGCTTAGAAGGAGGGGTCCGACCTAGGGAGTCCGAGCAGTACTTC. Translating it yields CASSLEGGVRPRESEQYF. The rearrangement joins TRBV7-2 to TRBJ2-5, with D possibly TRBD2 on 6 matching bases. The DNA matches TRBJ2-7 better at its end, which makes the J call doubtful. The CDR3 length is 18 residues. Germline V lookup: CDR1 SGHTA, CDR2 FQGNSA.

The CDR3 sequence: CASSHRVETQYF. Written as DNA, the CDR3 is TGTGCCAGCAGCCACAGGGTAGAGACCCAGTACTTC. The chain combines TRBV7-9 with TRBJ2-5; D is possibly TRBD1 (6 bases). CDR3 length: 12 residues. The V end was cut by 5 bases, the J end by 4 bases, with 8 bases between. In germline, CDR1 is SEHNR, CDR2 FQNEAQ (reference sequence).

This chain links TRBV6-4 with TRBJ2-2, with TRBD2 matching over 8 bases. The CDR3 totals 13 residues. Germline loops: CDR1 MRHNA, CDR2 SNTAGT. Trimming cost V 6 bases and J 6 bases; bases outside gene matches: 3. The CDR3 region has the DNA TGTGCCAGCAGGAAGACTAGCGCCGGGGAGCTGTTTTTT. It encodes CASRKTSAGELFF.

The chain links TRBV7-9 to TRBJ1-1; 7 bases map to TRBD1. The CDR3 length is 16 residues. With V trimmed by 5 bases and J by 0 bases, 9 bases remained unmatched. The V gene's germline CDR1 is SEHNR and CDR2 FQNEAQ (reference sequence). The CDR3 coding sequence is TGTGCCAGCAGCCCCCGACAGGGCGTTATGAACACTGAAGCTTTCTTT. The encoded protein is CASSPRQGVMNTEAFF.

CDR3: CARSWDTNYGYTF. The CDR3 DNA is TGTGCCAGAAGTTGGGACACTAACTATGGCTACACCTTC. The V call is TRBV5-4, the J call TRBJ1-2; TRBD1 is a possible D gene (6 bases). CDR3 length: 13 residues. Germline loops: CDR1 SGHNT, CDR2 YYREEE (reference sequence). Trimming pared 8 bases from V and 0 bases from J, leaving 11 bases between.

J is TRBJ1-3 and V is TRBV4-3; 7 bases line up with TRBD1. V shed 0 bases and J 4 bases; nucleotides not matched to a gene: 6. CDR1 LGHNA and CDR2 YSLEER come from the germline V gene. The CDR3 consists of 16 residues. Written as DNA, the CDR3 is TGCGCCAGCAGCCAAGATCGGAGGGGGCTAGGAAACACCATATATTTT. This encodes CASSQDRRGLGNTIYF.

This clone has a handful of counts. V gene TRBV28 combines with J gene TRBJ1-5; 7 bases are a match to TRBD1. The V gene end was trimmed by 7 bases and the J gene end by 7 bases; junction bases not matched to a gene: 7. Germline CDR1 and CDR2: MDHEN and SYDVKM. The CDR3 length is 13 residues. The CDR3 here is CASTRGMRQPQHF. CDR3 bases: TGTGCCAGCACCAGGGGGATGCGGCAGCCCCAGCATTTT.

The chain recombines TRBV19 with TRBJ2-7; TRBD1 matches 8 bases. Germline values: CDR1 LNHDA, CDR2 SQIVND (reference sequence). The CDR3 has 13 residues. Trimming cost V 6 bases and J 5 bases; bases outside gene matches: 6. The CDR3 protein is CASRSRGHHEQYF. The CDR3 DNA is TGTGCCAGTAGAAGCAGGGGGCACCACGAGCAGTACTTC.

The chain joins TRBV6-5 to TRBJ1-2; TRBD1 agrees at 8 bases. Trimming removed 4 bases from V and 7 bases from J; junction bases left unmatched: 14. The length of the CDR3 is 16 residues. Germline V lookup: CDR1 MNHEY, CDR2 SVGAGI. CDR3 in amino acids: CASSSGGTGGIGGYTF. The CDR3 DNA reads as TGTGCCAGCAGTTCCGGCGGTACAGGGGGTATAGGTGGCTACACCTTC.

The chain is built from TRBV5-5 and TRBJ2-2; 13 bases match TRBD2. Germline V gene data show CDR1 as SGHKS and CDR2 as YYEKEE (reference sequence). CDR3 size: 15 residues. V shed 4 bases and J 6 bases; nucleotides not matched to a gene: 3. The CDR3 DNA follows: TGTGCCAGCAGCCCGGGACTAGCGGGACCCGGGGAGCTGTTTTTT. Amino acid sequence: CASSPGLAGPGELFF.

The table lists this clone with a few counts. This chain uses TRBV2 with TRBJ1-2, with TRBD1 identical over 8 bases. J lost 7 bases, V lost 8 bases, and 12 bases had no gene match. CDR1 is SNHLY and CDR2 is FYNNEI in the germline V gene. The CDR3 extends over 14 amino acids. CDR3 nucleotides: TGTGCCAGCGTTAGGGACAGGACTGCGTCTGGCTACACCTTC. As protein: CASVRDRTASGYTF.

This rearrangement joins TRBV7-3 to TRBJ2-7; 9 bases fit TRBD2. The germline CDR1 and CDR2 sequences are SGHTA and FQGTGA. V was pared by 5 bases and J by 5 bases, with 10 bases of the junction left unmatched. The CDR3 is 15 residues long. The CDR3 reads CASSLSGTSRNEQYF. DNA of the CDR3: TGTGCCAGCAGCCTCTCCGGGACTAGCAGGAACGAGCAGTACTTC.

This clone was seen a handful of times. The gene calls are TRBV19 and TRBJ2-4; 7 nucleotides agree with TRBD2. Germline loops: CDR1 LNHDA, CDR2 SQIVND (reference sequence). CDR3 size: 15 residues. The V segment lost 4 bases and the J segment 6 bases; nucleotides outside the gene matches: 9. CDR3 loop: CASSSLDGGRNIQYF. The CDR3 DNA is TGTGCCAGTAGTAGCCTGGACGGGGGGAGAAACATTCAGTACTTC.

The chain combines TRBV9 with TRBJ2-5; the match to TRBD1 covers 8 bases. Germline assignment: CDR1 SGDLS and CDR2 YYNGEE. The CDR3 runs 15 residues. The V segment lost 0 bases and the J segment 5 bases; nucleotides outside the gene matches: 6. CDR3 nucleotide sequence: TGTGCCAGCAGCGTAGGGACAGGGAATTGGGAGACCCAGTACTTC. Translating it yields CASSVGTGNWETQYF.

V is TRBV7-9 and J is TRBJ1-4; possible D gene TRBD1, 6 bases. This CDR3 has 15 residues. Germline V lookup: CDR1 SEHNR, CDR2 FQNEAQ (reference sequence). The V gene lost 4 bases and the J gene lost 0 bases, with 9 bases spanning the gap. CDR3 nucleotides: TGTGCCAGCAGCTACACAGGGTCAACTAATGAAAAACTGTTTTTT. It codes for CASSYTGSTNEKLFF.

The rearrangement joins TRBV29-1 to TRBJ2-1; the D is unclear. V was pared by 5 bases and J by 8 bases, with 13 bases between. The CDR3 runs to 12 residues. Looked up from germline, CDR1 is SQVTM and CDR2 is ANQGSEA. CDR3: CSVRQRIDEQFF. The CDR3 DNA reads as TGCAGCGTTCGGCAGAGGATCGATGAGCAGTTCTTC.

The chain employs TRBV14 and TRBJ2-7, with 7 bases fitting TRBD1. Germline V lookup: CDR1 SGHDN, CDR2 FVKESK. The CDR3 is 13 residues long. V lost 1 base, J lost 6 bases, and 3 bases stayed unmatched. CDR3 amino acids: CASSQARTGEQYF. Written as DNA, the CDR3 is TGTGCCAGCAGCCAAGCCAGGACAGGCGAGCAGTACTTC.

The genes are TRBV28 and TRBJ1-1; D is perhaps TRBD1 (6 bases). V was trimmed by 10 bases and J by 0 bases, leaving 12 bases between them. The germline gives CDR1 MDHEN, CDR2 SYDVKM. The length of the CDR3 is 13 residues. CDR3 region: CAIVGAMNTEAFF. The CDR3 nucleotides read TGTGCCATTGTGGGGGCAATGAACACTGAAGCTTTCTTT.

This clone was counted between two and nine times. This chain connects TRBV28 to TRBJ2-7, with D maybe TRBD1 (5 bases). The V end lost 3 bases, the J end lost 2 bases, and 8 bases lay between the germline ends. Germline V CDR1 and CDR2: MDHEN, SYDVKM. The CDR3 covers 13 residues. CDR3 bases: TGTGCCAGCAGTTTCGCAGGGACCTACGAGCAGTACTTC. Its translation is CASSFAGTYEQYF.

The chain uses TRBV14 and TRBJ2-7; 12 bases match TRBD2. V shed 2 bases, J shed 2 bases, and the junction held 7 bases outside the gene matches. Germline V gene lookup returns CDR1 SGHDN and CDR2 FVKESK. The CDR3 sequence is 17 residues long. The CDR3 here is CASSQSPGLAGTYEQYF. For the CDR3, the DNA is TGTGCCAGCAGCCAATCTCCTGGACTAGCGGGAACCTACGAGCAGTACTTC.

This clone was picked up one time. An end of the junction differs from the germline gene, which may be a read error. The CDR3 reads CSSSPGTGYSNQPQHF. CDR3 bases: TGTTCCAGCAGCCCGGGGACAGGTTATAGCAATCAGCCCCAGCATTTT. The rearrangement uses TRBV7-9 and TRBJ1-5; 8 bases are a match to TRBD1. Germline CDR1 reads SEHNR; CDR2 reads FQNEAQ (reference sequence). The CDR3 runs 16 residues.

J is TRBJ2-1 and V is TRBV28; D may be TRBD1 (6 bases). In germline, CDR1 is MDHEN, CDR2 SYDVKM. Trimming left V 10 bases short and J 5 bases short, with 12 bases between. The CDR3 contains 12 residues. The CDR3 loop is CATGEKHNEQFF. The CDR3 nucleotides are TGTGCCACAGGGGAAAAACACAATGAGCAGTTCTTC.

V gene TRBV6-1 combines with J gene TRBJ2-1; weak D call: TRBD1 (6 bases). The CDR3 spans 15 residues. Germline CDR1 and CDR2: MNHNS and SASEGT. Trimming took 8 bases from V and 2 from J, leaving 16 bases between them. The CDR3 DNA sequence: TGTGCCAGCCTTCCCCGTGGGACACCCTACAATGAGCAGTTCTTC. The encoded protein is CASLPRGTPYNEQFF.

J is TRBJ1-5 and V is TRBV29-1, with D unresolved. Germline V gene sequence: CDR1 SQVTM, CDR2 ANQGSEA. CDR3 length equals 12 residues. V dropped 4 bases and J dropped 4 bases, with 8 bases sitting between them. The CDR3 nucleotides read TGCAGCGTTGCCCAGGCTAATCAGCCCCAGCATTTT. Its translation is CSVAQANQPQHF.

The gene calls are TRBV28 and TRBJ1-5, with TRBD1 as a possible D gene (5 bases). The V gene lost 6 bases and the J gene lost 0 bases, with 12 bases spanning the gap. This CDR3 contains 15 residues. Germline CDR1 and CDR2: MDHEN and SYDVKM. CDR3 sequence: CASRVGGNSNQPQHF. CDR3 sequence (DNA): TGTGCCAGCAGGGTGGGGGGGAATAGCAATCAGCCCCAGCATTTT.

CDR3: CASSQDTSGSYEQYF. CDR3 DNA: TGCGCCAGCAGCCAAGATACTAGCGGCTCCTACGAGCAGTACTTC. This chain joins TRBV4-3 and TRBJ2-7; 8 bases align to TRBD2. V lost 0 bases and J lost 0; bases outside the gene matches: 1. There are 15 residues in the CDR3. Germline V gene data show CDR1 as LGHNA and CDR2 as YSLEER.

This clone was picked up a small number of times. This chain connects TRBV6-5 to TRBJ1-3; D call uncertain. The V gene lost 5 bases and the J gene lost 0 bases, with 11 bases spanning the gap. Germline CDR1 and CDR2: MNHEY and SVGAGI. This CDR3 has 15 residues. DNA of the CDR3: TGTGCCAGCAGTACACCAGGAAGCTCTGGAAACACCATATATTTT. Residues: CASSTPGSSGNTIYF.